This TCR beta chain was captured in a study of vaccination effects on CD4 cells after COVID-19. Looking at the study overall: Participants got two doses of BNT162b2 or mRNA-1273 vaccine. Samples were given by two convalescent patients 16 days and one week before vaccination.

The V end lost 5 bases, the J end lost 1 base, and 14 bases lay between the germline ends. The germline V gene encodes CDR1 SGHAT and CDR2 FQNNGV. The CDR3 extends over 15 amino acids. On this clone itself: As yet, its antigen is unknown.

Generated by immunoSEQ multiplex PCR, the TCRdb table keeps only in-frame clones and is missing some. The sample carries tens of thousands of clones, around 80% recorded once. ViraFEST assay sequencing came after antigen-specific CD4+ T cells were expanded with viral peptide pools. Following a roughly 11-day culture, CD4+ T cells were purified. PCR confirmed that the person was infected with SARS-CoV-2 between March and December 2020. Cultures used roughly 1.8 million PBMC per well, 7.5 to 10 IU/ml IL-2 and roughly 10 ug/ml peptides. It was on days 3 and 7 that half the medium was replaced with IL-2 medium.

The input for sequencing was CD4+ T cells from PBMCs cultured with HIV peptides, taken before COVID-19 vaccination. As to subset: HIV-1 Nef peptide pool negative control/reference culture. The gene calls are TRBV11-2 and TRBJ1-1; D is unclear. This receptor was identified in a human donor who had a prior SARS-CoV-2 infection. The CDR3 spells CASSPPSAGNTEAFF. CDR3 sequence (DNA): TGTGCCAGCAGCCCGCCCAGCGCCGGGAACACTGAAGCTTTCTTT.